One sample yielded the 5 T cell receptor beta chains listed below, sequenced in a study of blood T cell repertoires in COVID-19. The protocol was immunoSEQ multiplex PCR, while the TCRdb copy is restricted to in-frame clones and leaves out a portion. The sample has 250,000 or so clones; approximately 88% are singletons. Sequencing input: PBMCs or T cells enriched from blood (not recorded which). The receptor set was obtained from a woman under 40 who had been exposed to COVID-19.

As DNA, the CDR3 is TGTGCCAGCAGTACAGGGGGAACTCAGCCCCAGCATTTT. Residues: CASSTGGTQPQHF. The chain links TRBV6-5 to TRBJ1-5; 8 bases map to TRBD1. The trim removed 5 bases at V and 6 bases at J, leaving 3 bases unmatched. This CDR3 is 13 amino acids long. Germline V gives CDR1 MNHEY, CDR2 SVGAGI.

This sequence joins TRBV5-1 and TRBJ1-2, with 7 nucleotides matching TRBD1. With V trimmed by 3 bases and J by 3 bases, 8 bases remained unmatched. CDR3 length: 15 amino acids. The germline V gene encodes CDR1 SGHRS and CDR2 YFSETQ. The CDR3 DNA is TGCGCCAGCAGCTACTGGGGGGACAGCGACTATGGCTACACCTTC. Amino acids: CASSYWGDSDYGYTF.

The chain couples TRBV10-3 to TRBJ1-3; D is possibly TRBD1 (5 bases). Trimming took 6 bases from V and 4 from J, leaving 10 bases between them. The CDR3 sequence is 13 residues long. Germline V lookup: CDR1 ENHRY, CDR2 SYGVKD. The CDR3 sequence is CAISQGLGNTIYF. CDR3 sequence (DNA): TGTGCCATCAGCCAGGGTTTAGGAAACACCATATATTTT.

This clone was seen many times. This sequence joins TRBV10-2 and TRBJ1-5, with a possible D match to TRBD1 (6 bases). Looked up from germline, CDR1 is WSHSY and CDR2 is SAAADI. Trimming took 5 bases from V and 5 from J, leaving 13 bases between them. This CDR3 comprises 14 residues. The CDR3 DNA is TGCGCCAGCAGTTCACAGGGTATTCATCAGCCCCAGCATTTT. Encoded protein: CASSSQGIHQPQHF.

This clone was counted a single time. The chain combines TRBV7-9 with TRBJ2-7, with 9 bases aligning to TRBD2. V shed 3 bases and J 7 bases; nucleotides not matched to a gene: 7. The germline V gene has CDR1 SEHNR and CDR2 FQNEAQ (reference sequence). The CDR3 has 14 residues. CDR3 sequence (DNA): TGTGCCAGCAGCTTTGTAGCGGGAGTTCAAGAGCAGTACTTC. The encoded protein is CASSFVAGVQEQYF. The full variable domain, in which reference TRBV7-9 and TRBJ2-7 provide the parts outside the CDR3, is DTGVSQNPRHKITKRGQNVTFRCDPISEHNRLYWYRQTLGQGPEFLTYFQNEAQLEKSRLLSDRFSAERPKGSFSTLEIQRTEQGDSAMYLCASSFVAGVQEQYFGPGTRLTVT.